This T cell receptor beta chain was found in a study of cytomegalovirus exposure and HLA in healthy donors. PCR employed 60 Vbeta and 13 Jbeta primers. Measured with immunoSEQ multiplex PCR; TCRdb has only the in-frame clones, and not every one. The sample holds 100,000 to 150,000 clones; approximately 78% are singletons and the top ten take about 1%. CDR1 is SGHNT and CDR2 is YENEEA in the germline V gene. The CDR3 length is 13 residues. V lost 1 base and J 2 bases, leaving 6 bases between the germline ends. Study-level findings and limits: The study listed some 160 cytomegalovirus-associated TCR beta chains. There were reportedly fewer N-insertions in an Asian-associated ancestry cluster than the roughly 700-donor mean, in a later analysis. V segments that were indistinguishable, TRBV6-2 and TRBV6-3 among them, were omitted from analysis. In vitro data verified a few CMV-associated chains as specific for CMV antigens.

In the case of this clone: Its antigen remains unidentified.

This receptor was taken from a woman in her twenties or thirties in good health and CMV-seronegative. Sequencing input: PBMCs. The chain couples TRBV11-3 to TRBJ2-7, with D uncertain. CDR3 in amino acids: CASSLVRTYEQYF. The CDR3 bases are TGTGCCAGCAGCTTAGTCAGGACCTACGAGCAGTACTTC.